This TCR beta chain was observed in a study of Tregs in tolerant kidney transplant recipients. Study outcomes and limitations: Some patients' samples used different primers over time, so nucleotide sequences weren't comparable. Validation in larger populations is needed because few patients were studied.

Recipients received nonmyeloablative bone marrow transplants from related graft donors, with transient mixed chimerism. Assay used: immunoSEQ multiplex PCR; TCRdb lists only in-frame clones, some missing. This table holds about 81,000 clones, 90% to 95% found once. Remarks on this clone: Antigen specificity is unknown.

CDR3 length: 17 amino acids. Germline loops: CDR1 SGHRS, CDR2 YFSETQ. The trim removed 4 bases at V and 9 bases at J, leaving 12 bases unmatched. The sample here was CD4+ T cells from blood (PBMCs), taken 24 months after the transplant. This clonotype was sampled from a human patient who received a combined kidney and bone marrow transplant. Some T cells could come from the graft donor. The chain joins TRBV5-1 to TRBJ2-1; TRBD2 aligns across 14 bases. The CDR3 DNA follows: TGCGCCAGCAGCCGGGGACTAGCGGGAGCAGTGTCGGGTGAGCAGTTCTTC. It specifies CASSRGLAGAVSGEQFF.